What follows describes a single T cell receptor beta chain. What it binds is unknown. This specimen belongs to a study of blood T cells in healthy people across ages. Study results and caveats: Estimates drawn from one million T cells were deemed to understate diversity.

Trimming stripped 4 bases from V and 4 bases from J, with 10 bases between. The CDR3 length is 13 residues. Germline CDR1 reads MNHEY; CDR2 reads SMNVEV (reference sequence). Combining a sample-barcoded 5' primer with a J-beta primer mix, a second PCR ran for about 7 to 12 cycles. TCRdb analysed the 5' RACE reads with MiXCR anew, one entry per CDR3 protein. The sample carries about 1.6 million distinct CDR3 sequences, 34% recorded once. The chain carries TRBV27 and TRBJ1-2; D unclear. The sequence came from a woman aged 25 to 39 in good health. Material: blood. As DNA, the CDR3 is TGTGCCAGCAGTTCGTTCAATAGCTATGGCTACACCTTC. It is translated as CASSSFNSYGYTF.